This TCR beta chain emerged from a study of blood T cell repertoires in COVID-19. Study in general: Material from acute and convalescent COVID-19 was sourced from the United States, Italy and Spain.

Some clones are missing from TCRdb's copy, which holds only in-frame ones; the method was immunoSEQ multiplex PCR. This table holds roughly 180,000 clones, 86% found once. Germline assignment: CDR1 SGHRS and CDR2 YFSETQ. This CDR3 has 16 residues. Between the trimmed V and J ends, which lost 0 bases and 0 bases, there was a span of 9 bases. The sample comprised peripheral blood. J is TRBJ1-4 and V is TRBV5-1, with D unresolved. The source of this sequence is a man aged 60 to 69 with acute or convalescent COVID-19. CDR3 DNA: TGCGCCAGCAGCTTGGCAGGCCTCGCAACTAATGAAAAACTGTTTTTT. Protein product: CASSLAGLATNEKLFF.